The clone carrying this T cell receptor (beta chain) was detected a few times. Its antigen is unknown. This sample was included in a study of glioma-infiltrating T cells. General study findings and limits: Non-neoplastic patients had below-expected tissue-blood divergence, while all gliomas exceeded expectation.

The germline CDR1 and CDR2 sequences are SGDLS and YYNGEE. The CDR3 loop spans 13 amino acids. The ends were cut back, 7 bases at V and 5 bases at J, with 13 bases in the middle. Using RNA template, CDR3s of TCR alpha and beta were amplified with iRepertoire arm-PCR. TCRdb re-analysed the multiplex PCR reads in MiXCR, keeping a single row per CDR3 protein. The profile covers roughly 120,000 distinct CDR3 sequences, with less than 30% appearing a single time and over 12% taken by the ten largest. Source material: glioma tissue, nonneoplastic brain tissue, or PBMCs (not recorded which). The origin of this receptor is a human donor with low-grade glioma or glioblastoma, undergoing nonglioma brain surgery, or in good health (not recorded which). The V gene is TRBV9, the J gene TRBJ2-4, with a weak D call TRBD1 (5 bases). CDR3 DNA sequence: TGTGCCAGCTCGGGCAGGGCGCAAAACATTCAGTACTTC. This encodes CASSGRAQNIQYF.